These 17 T cell receptor beta chains came from one sample sequenced in a study of cytomegalovirus exposure and HLA in healthy donors listed by TCRdb under 2017. Library generation was performed with the immunoSEQ multiplex PCR assay. For the multiplex PCR, a mixture combining 60 forward primers for TCR Vbeta segments and 13 reverse primers for TCR Jbeta segments was used. TCRdb carries this immuneACCESS record with in-frame sequences only. Its versions omit some clonotypes, under half of them owing to an unresolved V gene in the studies checked, with the rest unexplained. Within this sample are hundreds of thousands of clones, with around two thirds of them counted one time only. In total, the top ten clones hold around 2% of the sample. The sample comprised PBMCs. The receptors were sampled from a female donor in good health and CMV-seronegative.

This clone was observed a handful of times. This chain connects TRBV19 to TRBJ1-2, with D hard to call. The length of the CDR3 is 15 residues. V lost 6 bases to trimming and J lost 0 bases, with 14 bases between them. Germline loops: CDR1 LNHDA, CDR2 SQIVND (reference sequence). CDR3 bases: TGTGCCAGTAGCAAAGGACTAAATCCTAACTATGGCTACACCTTC. It specifies CASSKGLNPNYGYTF. The entire variable domain, with the rest obtained from reference TRBV19 and TRBJ1-2, is as follows: DGGITQSPKYLFRKEGQNVTLSCEQNLNHDAMYWYRQDPGQGLRLIYYSQIVNDFQKGDIAEGYSVSREKKESFPLTVTSAQKNPTAFYLCASSKGLNPNYGYTFGSGTRLTVV.

The gene calls are TRBV7-9 and TRBJ1-2, with TRBD1 matching over 7 bases. The V gene's germline CDR1 is SEHNR and CDR2 FQNEAQ (reference sequence). There are 15 residues in the CDR3. Germline trimming cut 7 bases from V and 4 bases from J; bases unmatched to any gene: 12. DNA for the CDR3: TGTGCCAGCATCGACCCGGGACAGTTCCTCTATGGCTACACCTTC. Translated: CASIDPGQFLYGYTF.

This clone has a handful of counts. V is TRBV6-6 and J is TRBJ2-7; 12 bases are a match to TRBD2. Germline V lookup: CDR1 MNHNY, CDR2 SVGAGI (reference sequence). The CDR3 sequence is 12 residues long. Losses at the gene ends were 10 bases for V and 6 bases for J; bases not matched to a gene: 4. The CDR3 sequence is CATLAGGAEQYF. The CDR3 DNA follows: TGTGCCACCCTAGCGGGAGGGGCCGAGCAGTACTTC.

The genes are TRBV4-1 and TRBJ2-7; maybe TRBD1 (6 bases). V lost 6 bases and J 0 bases, leaving 15 bases between the germline ends. CDR3 size: 15 residues. Germline V CDR1 and CDR2: MGHRA, YSYEKL. For the CDR3, the DNA is TGCGCCAGCAGACCCGGGGTGGGGGCCTCCTACGAGCAGTACTTC. Translation: CASRPGVGASYEQYF.

The rearrangement links TRBV9 to TRBJ1-1; possibly TRBD1 for D (5 bases). Germline V gene data show CDR1 as SGDLS and CDR2 as YYNGEE. V was trimmed by 3 bases and J by 5 bases, leaving 11 bases between them. The CDR3 length is 13 residues. The CDR3 bases are TGTGCCAGCAGCGCCCACGGGGGGACTGAAGCTTTCTTT. Amino acids: CASSAHGGTEAFF. Full variable domain (missing parts from reference TRBV9 and TRBJ1-1): DSGVTQTPKHLITATGQRVTLRCSPRSGDLSVYWYQQSLDQGLQFLIQYYNGEERAKGNILERFSAQQFPDLHSELNLSSLELGDSALYFCASSAHGGTEAFFGQGTRLTVV.

This chain connects TRBV5-1 to TRBJ2-7; D gene uncertain. Germline CDR1 and CDR2: SGHRS and YFSETQ. The CDR3 consists of 14 residues. Deletions cut 5 bases from V and 2 bases from J, with 14 bases between. CDR3 bases: TGCGCCAGCAGGCCCCAGTACCCAGCCTACGAGCAGTACTTC. The encoded protein is CASRPQYPAYEQYF. Supplemented by reference TRBV5-1 and TRBJ2-7, the full variable domain reads KAGVTQTPRYLIKTRGQQVTLSCSPISGHRSVSWYQQTPGQGLQFLFEYFSETQRNKGNFPGRFSGRQFSNSRSEMNVSTLELGDSALYLCASRPQYPAYEQYFGPGTRLTVT.

The gene calls are TRBV6-6 and TRBJ2-7; TRBD1 matches 7 bases. Trimming at V came to 5 bases and at J to 0 bases, leaving 4 bases not matched to a gene. In germline, CDR1 is MNHNY, CDR2 SVGAGI (reference sequence). The CDR3 extends over 14 amino acids. Here the CDR3 reads CASSPRDSSYEQYF. The CDR3 DNA follows: TGTGCCAGCAGTCCTAGGGACAGCTCCTACGAGCAGTACTTC.

This chain connects TRBV11-3 to TRBJ1-1; no clear D. This CDR3 comprises 15 residues. CDR1 and CDR2 from the germline V gene are SGHNT and YENEEA. Deletions cut 5 bases from V and 4 bases from J, with 17 bases between. For the CDR3, the DNA is TGTGCCAGCAGCCCCCCCCTTTTGGAGGGCACTGAAGCTTTCTTT. This encodes CASSPPLLEGTEAFF.

Only one count was recorded for this clone. The genes are TRBV28 and TRBJ1-2, with D hard to call. The CDR3 is 13 residues long. Trimming took 4 bases from V and 8 from J, leaving 14 bases between them. CDR1 and CDR2 (germline): MDHEN, SYDVKM. For the CDR3, the DNA is TGTGCCAGCAGTTCCCCCAGGTGGGAGGGCTACACCTTC. This codes for CASSSPRWEGYTF.

The chain has TRBV2 and TRBJ2-1; D is unclear. This CDR3 has 15 amino acids. V lost 6 bases to trimming and J lost 0 bases, with 12 bases between them. Germline CDR1 and CDR2: SNHLY and FYNNEI. CDR3 protein: CASSSEELSYNEQFF. As DNA, the CDR3 is TGTGCCAGCAGCAGCGAGGAGCTCTCCTACAATGAGCAGTTCTTC.

The rearrangement uses TRBV5-1 and TRBJ2-5; D may be TRBD1 (5 bases). Gene TRBJ2-7 matches the end of the DNA better, so the J call may be wrong. Per germline, CDR1 SGHRS and CDR2 YFSETQ. The CDR3 extends over 14 amino acids. CDR3 in DNA: TGCGCCAGCAGCTTGGAGGGGCCGAAATACGAGCAGTACTTC. Its protein is CASSLEGPKYEQYF.

This clone has just one count. The gene calls are TRBV7-2 and TRBJ2-7; 10 bases line up with TRBD2. V shed 4 bases and J 0 bases; nucleotides not matched to a gene: 0. Per germline, CDR1 SGHTA and CDR2 FQGNSA. The CDR3 extends over 14 amino acids. CDR3 region: CASSSSGSSYEQYF. In nucleotides, the CDR3 is TGTGCCAGCAGCTCTAGCGGGAGCTCCTACGAGCAGTACTTC.

The chain has TRBV6-5 and TRBJ1-6; TRBD1 is a possible D gene (6 bases). The CDR3 length is 13 residues. The germline CDR1 and CDR2 sequences are MNHEY and SVGAGI. Trimming removed 5 bases at V and 11 bases at J, with 13 bases between. The CDR3: CASSRRGYAPLHF. In nucleotides, the CDR3 is TGTGCCAGCAGTCGAAGGGGGTATGCACCCCTCCACTTT.

This clone was picked up a small number of times. The V gene is TRBV28, the J gene TRBJ2-3, with D perhaps TRBD1 (6 bases). Germline CDR1 and CDR2: MDHEN and SYDVKM. CDR3 length equals 16 residues. With 6 bases removed from V and 2 bases from J, the gap between germline ends came to 18 bases. This chain's CDR3 is CASRSGAIPTTDTQYF. The CDR3 nucleotides are TGTGCCAGCAGGTCAGGGGCCATCCCGACCACAGATACGCAGTATTTT.

In regard to this clone: The junction does not match germline at one end; this may be a read error. CDR3 bases: TGTTCCAGCAGCTTAGCCTTCGGAGTGGAGGGGAAGAATGAGCAGTTCTTC. Its protein is CSSSLAFGVEGKNEQFF. V usage is TRBV7-9 and J usage is TRBJ2-1, with D maybe TRBD2 (6 bases). Germline CDR1 and CDR2: SEHNR and FQNEAQ (reference sequence). The CDR3 is 17 amino acids.

The chain combines TRBV7-9 with TRBJ2-7; TRBD2 matches at 8 bases. Germline assignment: CDR1 SEHNR and CDR2 FQNEAQ (reference sequence). The V segment lost 6 bases and the J segment 2 bases; nucleotides outside the gene matches: 9. The CDR3 runs to 15 residues. CDR3 sequence reads: CASRRTSGGTYEQYF. CDR3 coding DNA: TGTGCCAGCAGGCGTACTAGCGGAGGTACCTACGAGCAGTACTTC.

V is TRBV6-4 and J is TRBJ2-7, with 9 bases fitting TRBD2. The CDR3 extends over 15 amino acids. V was pared by 5 bases and J by 3 bases, with 8 bases of the junction left unmatched. Germline values: CDR1 MRHNA, CDR2 SNTAGT. The CDR3 coding sequence is TGTGCCAGCAGTCAGCTAGCGGGGAGGATCTACGAGCAGTACTTC. This gives the protein CASSQLAGRIYEQYF.